This TCR beta chain was captured by sequencing in a study of cytotoxic CD8 clonotypes in ibrutinib-treated CLL. Points from the study as a whole: Relative to age-matched healthy donors, clonality at baseline was higher, and it tracked circulating CD8+ T-cell counts.

Clones were sequenced by immunoSEQ multiplex PCR, and TCRdb holds only the in-frame ones, with some missing. The top ten clones hold 25% to 30% of a sample with more than 140,000 clones, 70% to 85% of them seen once. On this clone: Its antigen is unknown.

The receptor's source is a human donor with chronic lymphocytic leukemia. Sequenced material: PBMCs, taken after 12 months of ibrutinib treatment.

The CDR3 DNA is TGTGCCAGCAGCCAAGTAGGTCGGGCTAGCGGGAGCACCAGGGAGGATGAGCAGTTCTTC. Protein: CASSQVGRASGSTREDEQFF. The gene calls are TRBV4-2 and TRBJ2-1; 10 bases are a match to TRBD2. Unmatched junction bases numbered 20, after V lost 1 base and J lost 8 bases. This CDR3 is built from 20 residues. Germline V gene sequence: CDR1 LGHNA, CDR2 YNFKEQ.